Given below is one T cell receptor (beta chain) in context. Libraries were prepared by immunoSEQ multiplex PCR; TCRdb keeps only in-frame clonotypes and omits some of them. The sample carries roughly 180,000 clones, about four fifths recorded once. This record comes from a study of blood T cell repertoires in COVID-19. Enrollment of patients from Seattle took place during active infection, with longitudinal follow-up. This CDR3 contains 16 residues. With V trimmed by 6 bases and J by 2 bases, 12 bases remained unmatched. From germline, CDR1 is LNHDA and CDR2 SQIVND (reference sequence). The chain couples TRBV19 to TRBJ1-1, with 7 bases aligning to TRBD1. The sequencing input was peripheral blood. The receptor was isolated from a woman in her 40s with COVID-19, enrolled during active disease. Written as DNA, the CDR3 is TGTGCCAGTAGGGACCAAGGGGGCGCCCTTAACACTGAAGCTTTCTTT. Translating it yields CASRDQGGALNTEAFF.